These 16 T cell receptor beta chains originate from one sample sequenced in a study of cytotoxic CD8 clonotypes in ibrutinib-treated CLL. Using immunoSEQ multiplex PCR, the repertoire was profiled, and TCRdb retains in-frame clones only, with some absent. The sample records over 95,000 clones, under 70% being singletons. The specimen was PBMCs, collected after 24 months of ibrutinib treatment. These receptors came from a human donor with chronic lymphocytic leukemia.

The J gene is TRBJ2-7, the V gene TRBV7-9; no firm D call. Germline values: CDR1 SEHNR, CDR2 FQNEAQ (reference sequence). V was pared by 6 bases and J by 2 bases, with 17 bases between. This CDR3 is 15 amino acids long. The CDR3 protein is CASSSDGRSPYEQYF. The CDR3 DNA sequence: TGTGCCAGCAGTTCGGACGGCCGCTCCCCCTACGAGCAGTACTTC.

This chain joins TRBV18 and TRBJ1-1, with D perhaps TRBD1 (6 bases). This CDR3 has 13 amino acids. From germline, CDR1 is KGHSH and CDR2 LQKENI. V lost 4 bases to trimming and J lost 7 bases, with 13 bases between them. In DNA, the CDR3 is TGTGCCAGCTCACTCGGGGGCTGGGGTGAAGCTTTCTTT. Its protein is CASSLGGWGEAFF.

This clone showed up just once. The chain carries TRBV7-2 and TRBJ2-7; D is perhaps TRBD2 (7 bases). Trimming removed 5 bases from V and 4 bases from J, with 18 bases in between. This CDR3 contains 15 residues. The germline gives CDR1 SGHTA, CDR2 FQGNSA. The CDR3 DNA reads TGTGCCAGCAGCCCCCGTGGGGGGGGCGGGTACGAGCAGTACTTC. Its translation: CASSPRGGGGYEQYF. Looking up the rest from reference TRBV7-2 and TRBJ2-7 gives the full variable domain: GAGVSQSPSNKVTEKGKDVELRCDPISGHTALYWYRQSLGQGLEFLIYFQGNSAPDKSGLPSDRFSAERTGGSVSTLTIQRTQQEDSAVYLCASSPRGGGGYEQYFGPGTRLTVT.

The rearrangement links TRBV5-1 to TRBJ2-3; TRBD2 matches 12 bases. Germline V gene sequence: CDR1 SGHRS, CDR2 YFSETQ. The CDR3 runs 18 residues. V dropped 2 bases and J dropped 7; count of bases not matched to a gene: 14. CDR3 DNA: TGCGCCAGCAGCTTCTCCCCTAGCGGGGGGGCCGGAACCAATACGCAGTATTTT. Protein: CASSFSPSGGAGTNTQYF.

The chain employs TRBV6-5 and TRBJ1-5; possible D gene TRBD1, 6 bases. V shed 0 bases and J shed 7 bases, with 13 bases lying between them. The germline CDR1 and CDR2 sequences are MNHEY and SVGAGI. The CDR3 length is 15 residues. The CDR3 DNA sequence: TGTGCCAGCAGTTACTCCTGGGGGGCTGGCCAGCCCCAGCATTTT. Translating gives CASSYSWGAGQPQHF.

This chain connects TRBV7-9 to TRBJ2-7; the D gene is possibly TRBD1 (6 bases). The CDR3 has 15 residues. Germline loops: CDR1 SEHNR, CDR2 FQNEAQ (reference sequence). V shed 6 bases and J shed 1 base, with 16 bases lying between them. The CDR3 DNA reads TGTGCCAGCAGTTCGGGTCAGGGGTTATCCTACGAGCAGTACTTC. This translates into CASSSGQGLSYEQYF.

The chain recombines TRBV7-9 with TRBJ1-4, with a possible D match to TRBD1 (6 bases). Germline loops: CDR1 SEHNR, CDR2 FQNEAQ (reference sequence). V was trimmed by 3 bases and J by 7 bases, leaving 9 bases between them. The CDR3 runs to 13 residues. The CDR3 loop is CASSLTGREKLFF. The CDR3 DNA sequence: TGTGCCAGCAGCTTGACAGGTCGTGAAAAACTGTTTTTT. The variable domain in full, with the rest retrieved from reference TRBV7-9 and TRBJ1-4, is DTGVSQNPRHKITKRGQNVTFRCDPISEHNRLYWYRQTLGQGPEFLTYFQNEAQLEKSRLLSDRFSAERPKGSFSTLEIQRTEQGDSAMYLCASSLTGREKLFFGSGTQLSVL.

This clone was recorded a few times. The chain couples TRBV13 to TRBJ1-2, with 7 bases matching TRBD1. Germline values: CDR1 PRHDT, CDR2 FYEKMQ (reference sequence). The CDR3 sequence is 15 residues long. V was pared by 1 base and J by 6 bases, with 8 bases of the junction left unmatched. This chain's CDR3 is CASSLADRDNHGYTF. The DNA for the CDR3 is TGTGCCAGCAGCTTAGCCGACAGGGACAACCATGGCTACACCTTC.

The rearrangement joins TRBV28 to TRBJ1-2; a possible D gene is TRBD1 (5 bases). The CDR3 consists of 15 residues. The germline V gene encodes CDR1 MDHEN and CDR2 SYDVKM. The V and J ends lost 6 bases and 1 base respectively, with 15 bases between them. DNA of the CDR3: TGTGCCAGCAGCCCAGGGACTTCCGTTAACTATGGCTACACCTTC. Residues: CASSPGTSVNYGYTF.

This chain links TRBV29-1 with TRBJ1-1; the match to TRBD1 covers 7 bases. V lost 2 bases and J lost 1; bases outside the gene matches: 4. Per the germline V gene, CDR1 is SQVTM and CDR2 is ANQGSEA. The CDR3 loop spans 14 amino acids. For the CDR3, the DNA is TGCAGCGTTGAAAGGGGACAGAGGAACACTGAAGCTTTCTTT. The encoded protein is CSVERGQRNTEAFF. The full variable domain, completed using reference TRBV29-1 and TRBJ1-1, is SAVISQKPSRDICQRGTSLTIQCQVDSQVTMMFWYRQQPGQSLTLIATANQGSEATYESGFVIDKFPISRPNLTFSTLTVSNMSPEDSSIYLCSVERGQRNTEAFFGQGTRLTVV.

CDR3 sequence: CASSSDRDGYTF. The CDR3 coding sequence is TGTGCCAGCAGTTCAGACAGGGATGGCTACACCTTC. This sequence joins TRBV6-5 and TRBJ1-2, with TRBD1 matching over 7 bases. Germline V gives CDR1 MNHEY, CDR2 SVGAGI. With V trimmed by 4 bases and J by 6 bases, 2 bases remained unmatched. The CDR3 length is 12 residues.

The chain has TRBV13 and TRBJ2-6; no clear D. The CDR3 is made up of 15 amino acids. V dropped 3 bases and J dropped 0 bases, with 6 bases sitting between them. Per the germline V gene, CDR1 is PRHDT and CDR2 is FYEKMQ (reference sequence). The DNA of the CDR3 is TGTGCCAGCAGCTTCTGGTTCTCTGGGGCCAACGTCCTGACTTTC. Translated: CASSFWFSGANVLTF.

This clone occurred a few times. V is TRBV6-6 and J is TRBJ1-4; 9 positions agree with TRBD1. The CDR3 runs 14 residues. J was trimmed by 5 bases and V by 6 bases; bases with no gene match: 4. The germline gives CDR1 MNHNY, CDR2 SVGAGI (reference sequence). This CDR3 reads CASSTGQGNEKLFF. CDR3 in DNA: TGTGCCAGCAGCACGGGACAGGGAAATGAAAAACTGTTTTTT.

The chain uses TRBV2 and TRBJ2-1; 10 nucleotides align to TRBD2. The ends lost 2 bases at V and 4 bases at J; junction bases unmatched: 2. This CDR3 comprises 15 residues. Germline V gives CDR1 SNHLY, CDR2 FYNNEI. CDR3 sequence reads: CASSERTSGYNEQFF. CDR3 sequence (DNA): TGTGCCAGCAGTGAAAGGACTAGCGGTTACAATGAGCAGTTCTTC.

The V gene is TRBV5-1, the J gene TRBJ2-7; D is unclear. Between the trimmed V and J ends, which lost 4 bases and 4 bases, there was a span of 9 bases. The CDR3 is 12 residues long. From germline, CDR1 is SGHRS and CDR2 YFSETQ. The CDR3 region is CASSLQPYEQYF. CDR3 DNA: TGCGCCAGCAGCCTCCAACCGTACGAGCAGTACTTC. The full variable domain, with the rest looked up from reference TRBV5-1 and TRBJ2-7, is KAGVTQTPRYLIKTRGQQVTLSCSPISGHRSVSWYQQTPGQGLQFLFEYFSETQRNKGNFPGRFSGRQFSNSRSEMNVSTLELGDSALYLCASSLQPYEQYFGPGTRLTVT.

The rearrangement uses TRBV2 and TRBJ1-4; D possibly corresponds to TRBD1 (5 bases). V was shortened by 7 bases and J by 8 bases, with 17 bases between the two germline ends. CDR1 is SNHLY, CDR2 FYNNEI, per germline. This CDR3 contains 14 residues. The CDR3 loop reads CASKSSARGEKLFF. CDR3 DNA: TGTGCCAGCAAATCTTCCGCACGGGGGGAAAAACTGTTTTTT.